The rows below give T cell receptor beta chains drawn from one sample of a study of shared clonotypes between healthy human individuals. The data were produced by immunoSEQ multiplex PCR, yet TCRdb's version contains in-frame clones alone and is incomplete. Counted here are approximately 350,000 clones, about 96% occurring once; the ten biggest clones make up more than 0.3%. Sequenced: memory CD8+ T cells sorted from blood. Receptor source: a man aged 30-40 years in good health. CDR3s include the opening cysteine and the closing phenylalanine or tryptophan. The D gene is left open where the match is weak. Clone size is given for some rows only: seen once, a few or many times, or a class if the clone is expanded.

j_gene	d_gene	v_gene	abundance	CDR3aa	CDR3nt
TRBJ1-5	.	TRBV5-1	once	CASSSGAGSNQPQHF	TGCGCCAGCAGCTCCGGGGCAGGGAGCAATCAGCCCCAGCATTTT
TRBJ2-2	.	TRBV30	.	CAWSAGHSLGELFF	TGTGCCTGGAGTGCGGGCCACTCACTTGGGGAGCTGTTTTTT
TRBJ1-2	.	TRBV19	.	CASSSLSRYGYTF	TGTGCCAGTAGCAGCCTCTCTAGATATGGCTACACCTTC
TRBJ2-2	TRBD2	TRBV28	.	CASSQLSGKSGGELFF	TGTGCCAGCAGTCAACTTAGCGGGAAATCGGGCGGGGAGCTGTTTTTT
TRBJ1-2	.	TRBV7-3	.	CASSSRDSPYGYTF	TGTGCCAGCAGCTCCCGGGACTCTCCCTATGGCTACACCTTC
TRBJ2-3	.	TRBV11-2	.	CASSGIRTDTQYF	TGTGCCAGCAGCGGGATACGAACAGATACGCAGTATTTT
TRBJ1-2	.	TRBV5-8	.	CASSHSTGHGISGYTF	TGTGCCAGCAGCCATTCGACAGGCCATGGAATATCTGGCTACACCTTC
TRBJ1-5	.	TRBV30	.	CAWSDDGLHNQPQHF	TGTGCCTGGAGTGACGATGGGCTTCACAATCAGCCCCAGCATTTT
TRBJ2-2	TRBD1	TRBV4-1	.	CASSQEDRGRTGELFF	TGCGCCAGCAGCCAGGAGGACAGGGGGAGGACCGGGGAGCTGTTTTTT
TRBJ1-5	.	TRBV6-1	.	CASSDSNLSPQHF	TGTGCCAGCAGTGATTCAAATTTATCGCCCCAGCATTTT
TRBJ2-5	TRBD2	TRBV30	.	CAWSPGLAYQETQYF	TGTGCCTGGAGTCCGGGACTAGCGTACCAAGAGACCCAGTACTTC
TRBJ1-2	.	TRBV5-6	once	CASSLSFGYTF	TGTGCCAGCAGCTTGTCTTTCGGCTACACCTTC
TRBJ2-1	TRBD2	TRBV5-1	.	CASSSGLAGGGYEQFF	TGCGCCAGCAGCTCAGGACTAGCGGGAGGTGGCTATGAGCAGTTCTTC
TRBJ1-1	.	TRBV6-1	.	CASTRVHSNTEAFF	TGTGCCAGCACTCGGGTCCATTCGAACACTGAAGCTTTCTTT
TRBJ2-3	TRBD2	TRBV5-1	.	CASSIIGAGEGTDTQYF	TGCGCCAGCAGCATTATCGGGGCGGGAGAAGGGACAGATACGCAGTATTTT
TRBJ2-7	.	TRBV5-4	.	CASSLGTRQSSYEQYF	TGTGCCAGCAGCTTGGGAACTAGACAGAGCTCCTACGAGCAGTACTTC
TRBJ2-5	TRBD1	TRBV30	.	CAWSVGATGGRETQYF	TGTGCCTGGAGCGTCGGGGCGACAGGGGGTAGGGAGACCCAGTACTTC
TRBJ2-7	TRBD2	TRBV2	.	CASSGGRASNEQYF	TGTGCCAGCAGTGGGGGGAGGGCATCAAACGAGCAGTACTTC
TRBJ2-7	.	TRBV28	.	CASSQVWGNSYEQYF	TGTGCCAGCAGTCAAGTGTGGGGGAACTCCTACGAGCAGTACTTC
TRBJ2-3	.	TRBV27	.	CASSPRLVSTDTQYF	TGTGCCAGCAGTCCGAGACTAGTTAGCACAGATACGCAGTATTTT
TRBJ1-2	.	TRBV5-1	.	CASSLASGNGYGYTF	TGCGCCAGCAGCTTGGCTTCAGGGAATGGGTATGGCTACACCTTC
TRBJ2-7	.	TRBV6-1	once	CASTVIIWRAMEQYF	TGTGCCAGCACTGTAATCATTTGGAGGGCGATGGAGCAGTACTTC
TRBJ2-7	TRBD1	TRBV10-3	.	CAISETFRGQGSYEQYF	TGTGCCATCAGTGAGACGTTCCGGGGACAGGGTAGCTACGAGCAGTACTTC
TRBJ2-7	TRBD2	TRBV4-1	.	CASSLGLTGTYEQYF	TGCGCCAGCAGCCTGGGACTAACGGGAACCTACGAGCAGTACTTC
TRBJ1-3	.	TRBV23-1	.	CASSHSGNTIYF	TGCGCCAGCAGTCACTCTGGAAACACCATATATTTT
TRBJ1-3	.	TRBV12-5	.	CASGFGNTIYF	TGTGCTAGTGGTTTCGGAAACACCATATATTTT
TRBJ1-2	.	TRBV28	.	CASRRLSSLSNYGYTF	TGTGCCAGCCGACGGCTTTCTAGTCTATCTAACTATGGCTACACCTTC
TRBJ2-7	TRBD2	TRBV5-1	.	CASSRPGLASPYEQYF	TGCGCCAGCAGCAGACCGGGACTAGCGTCCCCCTACGAGCAGTACTTC
TRBJ1-1	.	TRBV2	.	CASSETGQGAFF	TGTGCCAGCAGTGAAACGGGGCAGGGAGCTTTCTTT
TRBJ1-3	.	TRBV28	.	CASSPRGSLGNTIYF	TGTGCCAGCAGCCCCCGGGGGTCCCTGGGAAACACCATATATTTT
TRBJ2-6	.	TRBV19	.	CASSMSGPGANVLTF	TGTGCCAGTAGTATGTCAGGGCCCGGGGCCAACGTCCTGACTTTC
TRBJ2-5	.	TRBV11-2	.	CASSLEWSTQETQYF	TGTGCCAGCAGCTTAGAGTGGTCCACCCAAGAGACCCAGTACTTC
TRBJ1-2	TRBD1	TRBV19	once	CASKTGTGGRGYTF	TGTGCCAGTAAGACCGGGACAGGGGGCAGAGGCTACACCTTC
TRBJ2-5	.	TRBV14	.	CASSHPKFWFRETQYF	TGTGCCAGCAGCCATCCAAAGTTTTGGTTTCGAGAGACCCAGTACTTC
TRBJ2-3	.	TRBV7-9	once	CASSPSLGAGTDTQYF	TGTGCCAGCAGCCCTAGCTTGGGGGCAGGAACGGATACGCAGTATTTT
TRBJ1-2	.	TRBV20-1	.	CSAGSYGYTF	TGCAGTGCAGGGAGCTATGGCTACACCTTC
TRBJ2-1	.	TRBV7-3	.	CASSNVGGGEQFF	TGTGCCAGCAGCAATGTTGGGGGCGGCGAGCAGTTCTTC
TRBJ1-2	TRBD1	TRBV19	.	CASNPGQGNFGYGYTF	TGTGCCAGTAACCCGGGACAGGGGAACTTCGGTTATGGCTACACCTTC
TRBJ2-2	.	TRBV27	once	CASSLWTANTGELFF	TGTGCCAGCAGTTTGTGGACAGCGAACACCGGGGAGCTGTTTTTT
TRBJ2-7	.	TRBV7-9	.	CASSLTLYEQYF	TGTGCCAGCAGTCTAACCCTCTACGAGCAGTACTTC
TRBJ2-1	TRBD2	TRBV5-1	.	CASRLADNEQFF	TGCGCCTCCCGACTAGCGGACAATGAGCAGTTCTTC
TRBJ1-5	.	TRBV2	once	CASSRSWPFNQPQHF	TGTGCCAGCAGTCGGAGCTGGCCGTTCAATCAGCCCCAGCATTTT
TRBJ1-4	.	TRBV2	.	CASSEARFGASNEKLFF	TGTGCCAGCAGTGAAGCGAGGTTTGGGGCCTCTAATGAAAAACTGTTTTTT